The present TCR beta chain was sequenced within a study of T cell repertoires in cytomegalovirus infection. Study-wide results and limits: Cumulative public TCR beta family frequency identified CMV carriers with the relevant HLA.

Germline trimming cut 6 bases from V and 2 bases from J; bases unmatched to any gene: 3. The CDR3 runs 14 residues. Germline V gene lookup returns CDR1 SGHTA and CDR2 FQGNSA. This clonotype was counted many times. What it recognizes is unknown. MiXCR, applied by TCRdb to the reads, yields one record per CDR3 protein. Of around 210,000 distinct CDR3 sequences in the sample, around 6.4% are singletons; the top ten hold 6.5%. The sequenced sample was PBMCs. V is TRBV7-2 and J is TRBJ1-4; the match to TRBD1 covers 7 bases. This TCR was recovered from a human donor in good health (CMV status not recorded). Some clones in this sample may be carry-over from other donors' samples. The CDR3 protein is CASSRQGTNEKLFF. CDR3 sequence (DNA): TGTGCCAGCAGTCGACAGGGTACTAATGAAAAACTGTTTTTT.